Given below is one TCR beta chain in context. These data are taken from a study of blood T cell repertoires in COVID-19. Study as a whole: Acute-phase and convalescent COVID-19 samples originated in the United States, Italy and Spain. PBMCs, B-cell-depleted T cells, or T cells were the source of the cDNA or gDNA that made up the material.

As originally analysed: Reference gene primer amplification gave nucleated cell count estimates. Produced via immunoSEQ multiplex PCR; TCRdb's table is partial and in-frame only. The V and J calls and clone size come from that table; D and trimming were worked out from the DNA. The data hold some 170,000 clones, with 80% to 90% observed a single time. Germline V gene lookup returns CDR1 MNHEY and CDR2 SMNVEV (reference sequence). The J segment lost 5 bases and the V segment lost 10 bases, leaving 9 bases of the junction unmatched. The CDR3 is 13 amino acids. Sequenced input: peripheral blood. The receptor's source is a human donor in a cohort sampled during active COVID-19. The genes are TRBV27 and TRBJ2-7, with TRBD1 matching over 9 bases. The CDR3 spells CANPRDRVHEQYF. The CDR3 coding sequence is TGTGCCAACCCCCGGGACAGGGTCCACGAGCAGTACTTC.